Below are 2 T cell receptor beta chains sequenced from a single sample in a study of post-analysis software for immune sequencing data. General study results and limits: Comparison of patients with controls showed a handful of TRBV segments more frequent in patients, TRBV5-6, TRBV5-1 and TRBV20-1 among them.

Their cognate antigens are unknown. Incorporated into the TCR beta cDNA libraries were unique molecular identifiers, which served to reduce PCR and sequencing biases. MiXCR, applied by TCRdb to the PCR reads, yields one record per CDR3 protein. The data contain hundreds of thousands of distinct CDR3 sequences, 30% of them singletons. Material for sequencing was blood. The receptors were sampled from a girl aged 10 to 17 with multiple sclerosis.

This clonotype occurred a few times. The rearrangement uses TRBV6-2 or TRBV6-3 and TRBJ1-1, with 8 bases matching TRBD1. The germline gives CDR1 MNHEY, CDR2 SVGEGT. J was trimmed by 4 bases and V by 6 bases; bases with no gene match: 1. This CDR3 comprises 12 residues. CDR3 bases: TGTGCCAGCAGGACAGGGGCCACTGAAGCTTTCTTT. This gives the protein CASRTGATEAFF.

This clonotype was observed once. A much larger clonotype is one base distant, so this may be a read error. The genes are TRBV29-1 and TRBJ2-6; maybe TRBD1 (5 bases). CDR3 length: 13 amino acids. Germline CDR1 SQVTM, CDR2 ANQGSEA. CDR3 nucleotide sequence: TGCAGCGCCTCCACCTCTGGGGCCAACGTCCGGACTTTC. Translated: CSASTSGANVRTF.